This is a list of T cell receptor beta chains from one sample in a study of vaccination and CD4 T cells after COVID-19. Their antigens remain unidentified. TCRdb reprocessed the PCR reads with MiXCR, giving one entry per CDR3 protein. Seen here are about 20,000 distinct CDR3 sequences, 45% to 55% observed once, and the top ten hold 7.4%. Sequenced material: CD4+ T cells from blood, cultured in vitro. The receptors shown here come from a human donor who had recovered from COVID-19. CDR3s include the opening cysteine and the closing phenylalanine or tryptophan. The D gene is left open where the match is weak. Not all rows give a size; the values are once, few, many and, for expanded clones, a class.

j_call	v_call	d_call	clone_size	cdr3_nt	cdr3_aa
TRBJ1-5	TRBV28	TRBD1	.	TGTGCCAGCAGTGGGGACAGGGGGGCGAAGGGTCAGCCCCAGCATTTT	CASSGDRGAKGQPQHF
TRBJ1-4	TRBV4-1	.	.	TGCGCCAGCAGCCTAGGGGTTAGGGAAAAACTGTTTTTT	CASSLGVREKLFF
TRBJ2-3	TRBV7-2	TRBD2	few	TGTGCCAGCAGCTTAATGCTAGCGGGGGAAGATACGCAGTATTTT	CASSLMLAGEDTQYF
TRBJ2-7	TRBV7-8	TRBD1	.	TGTGCCAGCAGTGCGCCGGGACAGGGGTCCTACGAGCAGTACTTC	CASSAPGQGSYEQYF
TRBJ2-2	TRBV20-1	TRBD1	.	TGCAGTGCTAGACCCTTCGACAGGGACATCACCGGGGAGCTGTTTTTT	CSARPFDRDITGELFF
TRBJ2-7	TRBV7-2	TRBD1	.	TGTGCCAGCAGCATATTGGACAGGGCCCCCTACGAGCAGTACTTC	CASSILDRAPYEQYF
TRBJ1-2	TRBV25-1	.	.	TGTGCCAGCAGTGAATCCCCGGGTGGCTACACCTTC	CASSESPGGYTF
TRBJ2-7	TRBV19	TRBD2	once	TGTGCCAGTTCTCGGGAGGACACCTACGAGCAGTACTTC	CASSREDTYEQYF
TRBJ2-4	TRBV5-1	TRBD2	once	TGCGCCAGCAGCCCCGCCGGGGGGAGCATTCAGTACTTC	CASSPAGGSIQYF
TRBJ2-2	TRBV7-9	TRBD2	few	TGTGCCAGCAGCACTAGCGGGAGGGGAGACACCGGGGAGCTGTTTTTT	CASSTSGRGDTGELFF
TRBJ2-7	TRBV6-1	.	few	TGTGCCAGCAGTGCTTATAGAGGGCGCTACGAGCAGTACTTC	CASSAYRGRYEQYF
TRBJ2-1	TRBV20-1	TRBD2	.	TGCAGTGCTAGCAGTCTAGCGGGAATCAATGAGCAGTTCTTC	CSASSLAGINEQFF
TRBJ1-5	TRBV24-1	.	.	TGTGCCACCAGTGAAGAGAGGGGGCCCCAGCATTTT	CATSEERGPQHF
TRBJ2-1	TRBV7-3	TRBD1	once	TGTGCCAGCAGCCTCAAGGGGACAGGGTTAAGAAATGAGCAGTTCTTC	CASSLKGTGLRNEQFF
TRBJ1-2	TRBV6-1	.	few	TGTGCCAGCAGTGAAGCGGGACTCTCTAACTATGGCTACACCTTC	CASSEAGLSNYGYTF
TRBJ2-3	TRBV27	TRBD2	.	TGTGCCAGCACCCCGTGGAAACCCCGTCTAGCGGCTAGCACAGATACGCAGTATTTT	CASTPWKPRLAASTDTQYF
TRBJ2-1	TRBV7-2	TRBD2	few	TGTGCCAGCAGCTCCCGAGGTCTAGCGGACAATGAGCAGTTCTTC	CASSSRGLADNEQFF
TRBJ1-2	TRBV3-1	.	.	TGTGCCAGCAGCCAAGATCCCGCGAGCTGGGGGGGCTACACCTTC	CASSQDPASWGGYTF
TRBJ2-1	TRBV18	.	.	TGTGCCAGCTCACCACCGGCGGGAATCTCCTACAATGAGCAGTTCTTC	CASSPPAGISYNEQFF
TRBJ2-2	TRBV6-1	.	few	TGTGCCAGCAGCCGTACCTCGGGACTCGGGGGCACCGGGGAGCTGTTTTTT	CASSRTSGLGGTGELFF
TRBJ2-2	TRBV27	TRBD2	few	TGTGCCAGCAGGGGGGGGACTGTGAACACCGGGGAGCTGTTTTTT	CASRGGTVNTGELFF
TRBJ2-1	TRBV7-8	.	.	TGTGCCAGCAGCCTCGAAAACTCCTACAATGAGCAGTTCTTC	CASSLENSYNEQFF
TRBJ1-1	TRBV20-1	.	few	TGCAGTTCCACTCTCTCCGTCGGCACTGAAGCTTTCTTT	CSSTLSVGTEAFF
TRBJ1-6	TRBV7-3	TRBD1	few	TGTGCCAGCAGCTTGACAGGGGGCGATGATTCACCCCTCCACTTT	CASSLTGGDDSPLHF
TRBJ1-2	TRBV6-5	.	few	TGTGCCAGCAGTTACTCGAACGGGCCGGTCCCCTTCTATGGCTACACCTTC	CASSYSNGPVPFYGYTF
TRBJ1-2	TRBV7-3	.	.	TGTGCCAGCAGCTTAACCGGACAAGAAGTTAGCTATGGCTACACCTTC	CASSLTGQEVSYGYTF
TRBJ1-5	TRBV2	TRBD1	.	TGTGCCAGCAGTGCAACCGGGACAGGTCGACAGCCCCAGCATTTT	CASSATGTGRQPQHF
TRBJ1-6	TRBV20-1	.	.	TGCAGTGCTAGCGCCAGGGATAATTCACCCCTCCACTTT	CSASARDNSPLHF
TRBJ1-4	TRBV6-5	.	.	TGTGCCAGCAGTTACAACAGGAATGAAAAACTGTTTTTT	CASSYNRNEKLFF
TRBJ2-2	TRBV10-3	.	.	TGTGCCATCAGTGAGGGTACGGGAAGGTCGAACACCGGGGAGCTGTTTTTT	CAISEGTGRSNTGELFF
TRBJ2-5	TRBV10-3	TRBD1	few	TGTGCCATCAGTGAAGGACAGGGGGTTAGGACCCAGTACTTC	CAISEGQGVRTQYF
TRBJ2-7	TRBV15	.	few	TGTGCCACCTCCCGAGGCACTAAGCGGGACGAGCAGTACTTC	CATSRGTKRDEQYF
TRBJ1-4	TRBV6-1	.	.	TGTGCCAGCTACGGACCTAGGGTTGAAAAACTGTTTTTT	CASYGPRVEKLFF
TRBJ1-1	TRBV12-3/TRBV12-4	.	.	TGTGCCAGCAGTTTCGACAGACGGAGCACTGAAGCTTTCTTT	CASSFDRRSTEAFF
TRBJ1-4	TRBV15	.	.	TGTGCCACCAGCAGAGGTCCAGGAGTTAATGAAAAACTGTTTTTT	CATSRGPGVNEKLFF
TRBJ1-1	TRBV2	.	once	TGTGCCAGCACCATCCGGGGGCCAAATGAAGCTTTCTTT	CASTIRGPNEAFF
TRBJ2-7	TRBV20-1	.	.	TGCAGTGCTAGAGAAGGGAAGAGCTCCTACGAGCAGTACTTC	CSAREGKSSYEQYF
TRBJ1-2	TRBV7-8	.	.	TGTGCCAGCAGCGAGGGGGTTGGCCACACCTTC	CASSEGVGHTF
TRBJ1-1	TRBV27	.	.	TGTGCCAGCAGTCCCCGGGACATAAATGAAGCTTTCTTT	CASSPRDINEAFF
TRBJ1-3	TRBV30	.	.	TGTGCCTGGAGACGGTCCTCTGGAAACACCATATATTTT	CAWRRSSGNTIYF
TRBJ2-5	TRBV6-1	.	.	TGTGCCAGCAGAAGACCCGGGCTAGCGATACAAGAGACCCAGTACTTC	CASRRPGLAIQETQYF
TRBJ2-3	TRBV7-9	.	few	TGTGCCAGCAGCTTTGGGGTAGCCAGCACAGATACGCAGTATTTT	CASSFGVASTDTQYF
TRBJ1-3	TRBV20-1	.	.	TGCAGTGCTAGGGTGCGCGGGCCGAGGGAGCCCGGAAACACCATATATTTT	CSARVRGPREPGNTIYF
TRBJ2-5	TRBV7-7	.	.	TGTGCTAGCAGCTTATCGACGGGGGGCGGGACCCAGTACTTC	CASSLSTGGGTQYF
TRBJ2-5	TRBV20-1	TRBD2	.	TGCAGTGCCCCCGGCCCGGGAGGAGAGACCCAGTACTTC	CSAPGPGGETQYF
TRBJ1-1	TRBV6-1	.	.	TGTGCCAGCAGTGATAGCCAACGGAGGGGCAATACTGAAGCTTTCTTT	CASSDSQRRGNTEAFF
TRBJ1-2	TRBV20-1	TRBD1	few	TGCAGTGCTACCGAATGGACAGGGTTAAACTATGGCTACACCTTC	CSATEWTGLNYGYTF
TRBJ1-2	TRBV5-4	TRBD1	.	TGTGCCAGCAGCTTGGAGAGGGACAGCTATGGCTACACCTTC	CASSLERDSYGYTF
TRBJ1-1	TRBV15	TRBD1	.	TGTGCCACGACCAGGGGGGAGGTAGGTGAAGCTTTCTTT	CATTRGEVGEAFF
TRBJ1-6	TRBV15	.	few	TGTGCCACCAGCAGAGGACGGGGGTCACCCCTCCACTTT	CATSRGRGSPLHF
TRBJ1-1	TRBV11-2	.	.	TGTGCCAGCAGCGCTGGCAGGTACTTGGGGAACACTGAAGCTTTCTTT	CASSAGRYLGNTEAFF
TRBJ2-7	TRBV6-5	.	.	TGTGCCAGCAGTTACCAGCTTATGGGGGAGCAGTACTTC	CASSYQLMGEQYF
TRBJ1-6	TRBV2	TRBD1	.	TGTGCCAGATCCGGGACAGCTCATTCACCCCTCCACTTT	CARSGTAHSPLHF
TRBJ2-2	TRBV19	.	.	TGTGCCAGTAGTATCCAGGACATAAACACCGGGGAGCTGTTTTTT	CASSIQDINTGELFF
TRBJ2-3	TRBV7-2	.	.	TGTGCCAGCAGCTTACAAGGGTCTGATACGCAGTATTTT	CASSLQGSDTQYF
TRBJ1-5	TRBV4-1	.	once	TGCGCCAGCAGCCAAGATTTGGATCAGCCCCAGCATTTT	CASSQDLDQPQHF
TRBJ2-4	TRBV28	TRBD1	.	TGTGCCAGCAGTAGCGGGACAGGGTTAGCCAAAAACATTCAGTACTTC	CASSSGTGLAKNIQYF
TRBJ2-1	TRBV7-2	.	.	TGTGCCAGCAGCTTAGGCGGGGCCCCATCCTACAATGAGCAGTTCTTC	CASSLGGAPSYNEQFF
TRBJ2-7	TRBV10-1	.	.	TGCGCCAGCAGTGAGTCTGGTGTTCAGCGCGAGCAGTACTTC	CASSESGVQREQYF